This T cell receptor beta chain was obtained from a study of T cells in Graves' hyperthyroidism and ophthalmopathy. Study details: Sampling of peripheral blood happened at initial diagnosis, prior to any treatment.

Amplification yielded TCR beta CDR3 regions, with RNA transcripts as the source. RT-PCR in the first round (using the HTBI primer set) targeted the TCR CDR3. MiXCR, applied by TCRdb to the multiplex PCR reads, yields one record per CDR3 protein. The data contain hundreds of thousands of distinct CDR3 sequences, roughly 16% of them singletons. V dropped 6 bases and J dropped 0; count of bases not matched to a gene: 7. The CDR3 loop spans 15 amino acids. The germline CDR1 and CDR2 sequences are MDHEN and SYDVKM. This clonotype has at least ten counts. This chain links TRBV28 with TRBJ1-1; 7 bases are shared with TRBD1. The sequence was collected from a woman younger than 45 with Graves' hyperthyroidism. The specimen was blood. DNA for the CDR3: TGTGCCAGCAGGGATAGACAGGGAGTGAACACTGAAGCTTTCTTT. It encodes CASRDRQGVNTEAFF.